Below, 3 T cell receptor beta chains from the same sample are listed, as sequenced in a study of naive and memory T cell subsets. The beta constant-region primer was an equimolar mix of two oligonucleotides covering TRBC1 and TRBC2. The ligated cDNA underwent four PCR rounds using SP2 and nested alpha and beta constant-region primers. TCRdb processed the UMI-ligation and nested PCR reads anew with MiXCR; each CDR3 protein has one entry. The data hold tens of thousands of distinct CDR3 sequences, with about 9.9% observed a single time. The material sequenced was naive CD8+ T cells from blood. These receptors came from a human donor in good health.

This clonotype was counted a few times. The rearrangement links TRBV9 to TRBJ2-2; the D is unclear. V was pared by 1 base and J by 6 bases, with 4 bases between. Germline loops: CDR1 SGDLS, CDR2 YYNGEE. CDR3 length: 12 amino acids. The CDR3 region is CASSVRAGELFF. The CDR3 nucleotides are TGTGCCAGCAGCGTAAGGGCCGGGGAGCTGTTTTTT.

This clonotype has a handful of counts. V usage is TRBV9 and J usage is TRBJ2-7; 8 nucleotides align to TRBD2. The CDR3 totals 15 residues. CDR1 SGDLS and CDR2 YYNGEE come from the germline V gene. V shed 2 bases and J 6 bases; nucleotides not matched to a gene: 10. CDR3 sequence reads: CASSVGWTSLGEQYF. Here the CDR3 DNA reads TGTGCCAGCAGCGTGGGTTGGACTAGCTTGGGCGAGCAGTACTTC.

This clonotype was detected ten times or more. The rearrangement links TRBV5-4 to TRBJ2-7, with D possibly TRBD2 on 6 matching bases. The length of the CDR3 is 14 residues. Trimming removed 0 bases at V and 2 bases at J, with 9 bases between. Germline CDR1 and CDR2: SGHNT and YYREEE (reference sequence). In nucleotides, the CDR3 is TGTGCCAGCAGCTTGGAACGGGGGACCTACGAGCAGTACTTC. Translated, it gives CASSLERGTYEQYF.